This T cell receptor (beta chain) was recorded in a study of T cells expressing NK-cell markers. Study at large: Repertoire data for TCR beta were derived from sorted T cells (CD3+CD56+NKG2C+, CD3+CD56+NKG2C- and CD3+CD56-NKG2C+).

Germline V gene data show CDR1 as KGHDR and CDR2 as SFDVKD. CDR3 length equals 17 residues. TCRdb reprocessed the 5' RACE reads, keeping one entry per CDR3 protein, no DNA. The ten most abundant clones cover roughly 5.2% of a sample with roughly 380,000 distinct CDR3 sequences. V is TRBV24-1 and J is TRBJ2-3; TCRdb designates TRBD2, a call that cannot be tested without DNA. The sequence was obtained from a man aged 18-75 years in good health. Sequenced input: blood T cells: a sorted CD56 or NKG2C T cell subset, CD4+ or CD8+ T cells, or bulk PBMC T cells (not recorded which). This chain's CDR3 is CATSDFGGGQNADTQYF.